The clone carrying this T cell receptor (beta chain) was observed at least ten times. Its antigen is unidentified. These data come from a study of CD8 T cells in ankylosing spondylitis. Points from the study as a whole: In ankylosing spondylitis patients, matched synovial fluid reportedly showed significant enrichment of disease-linked clones.

TCRdb fed the 5' RACE reads into MiXCR, producing one record per CDR3 protein. The data hold around 140,000 distinct CDR3 sequences, with roughly an eighth observed a single time. Sequencing used blood, either unsorted or a sorted T cell fraction (not recorded which). The receptor's source is a female donor with ankylosing spondylitis or in good health (not recorded which).

CDR3 protein: CASSQQGTVYTEAFF. The CDR3 bases are TGTGCCAGCAGCCAACAGGGGACAGTTTACACTGAAGCTTTCTTT. This rearrangement joins TRBV14 to TRBJ1-1; TRBD1 matches 7 bases. The CDR3 is made up of 15 amino acids. The germline CDR1 and CDR2 sequences are SGHDN and FVKESK. After removal of 2 bases from V and 3 bases from J, the junction contained 6 bases not matched to a gene.